A selection of T cell receptor beta chains follows, all from one sample in a study of graft-versus-host responses after intestinal transplantation. Here immunoSEQ multiplex PCR was the method, and the copy in TCRdb shows in-frame clones only, minus some. Seen here are 55,000 to 70,000 clones, under 95% observed once, and the top ten hold roughly 2.7%. The sample in question was PBMCs, obtained less than 130 days after intestinal transplantation. The receptors here all came from a human patient who received an intestinal transplant, so some T cells may come from the graft donor. The CDR3 runs from the conserved cysteine through the conserved F or W. The D gene is left open where the match is weak. Where a row states a size, it is once, few, many or the class of an expanded clone; other rows omit it.

CDR3 DNA | CDR3 protein | clone size | V gene | D gene | J gene
TGTGCCAGCAGTGAAGAACACCAGAACACTGAAGCTTTCTTT | CASSEEHQNTEAFF | once | TRBV2 | - | TRBJ1-1
TGTGCCAGCAGCGTAGGACAGGGTTGGACCGGGGAGCTGTTTTTT | CASSVGQGWTGELFF | - | TRBV9 | TRBD1 | TRBJ2-2
TGCGCCAGCCGTCAGCAGGGGACCTTTGGGGATACGCAGTATTTT | CASRQQGTFGDTQYF | - | TRBV5-1 | - | TRBJ2-3
TGTGCCAGCCCAAAGAGGGGGACTAGCGGGAGGGGGCCCCACGAGCAGTACTTC | CASPKRGTSGRGPHEQYF | - | TRBV21-1 | - | TRBJ2-7
TGTGCCAGCTCACCACCTACCCGGGGGGAGCAGTACTTC | CASSPPTRGEQYF | - | TRBV18 | - | TRBJ2-7
TGTGCTAGTGGGACCCTCGCGGGCAATGAGCAGTTCTTC | CASGTLAGNEQFF | - | TRBV12-5 | - | TRBJ2-1
TGTGCCAGCAGGGACAGGGGGCGGGTGAACACTGAAGCTTTCTTT | CASRDRGRVNTEAFF | few | TRBV27 | TRBD1 | TRBJ1-1
TGTGCCAGCAGCTTGGAAACAGGGTATGGCTACACCTTC | CASSLETGYGYTF | - | TRBV5-4 | - | TRBJ1-2
TGTGCCAGCAGCTTGAACGGGCGTCGCTCTGGAAACACCATATATTTT | CASSLNGRRSGNTIYF | - | TRBV5-8 | - | TRBJ1-3
TGTGCCAGCAGTCTCGGGAGGAACACTGAAGCTTTCTTT | CASSLGRNTEAFF | - | TRBV5-4 | - | TRBJ1-1
TGTGCCTGGAGGGGGGCTCTAGCGTACCAAGAGACCCAGTACTTC | CAWRGALAYQETQYF | - | TRBV30 | - | TRBJ2-5
TGTGCCAGCAGTTACTCAGGACAGGGGTACGGAAACACCATATATTTT | CASSYSGQGYGNTIYF | once | TRBV6-5 | TRBD1 | TRBJ1-3
TGCGCCAGCAGCCGTGAAACTTACAATGAGCAGTTCTTC | CASSRETYNEQFF | - | TRBV4-1 | - | TRBJ2-1
TGTGCCAGCAGTTTATTGGGTGATACTGAAGCTTTCTTT | CASSLLGDTEAFF | - | TRBV28 | - | TRBJ1-1
TGTGCCAGCAGCTTGTCAGGCGGGGGTTCCTACAATGAGCAGTTCTTC | CASSLSGGGSYNEQFF | - | TRBV7-2 | TRBD2 | TRBJ2-1
TGTGCCAGCAGTCTACAGGGCTACAATGAGCAGTTCTTC | CASSLQGYNEQFF | once | TRBV6-6 | - | TRBJ2-1
TGTGCCTGGAGTGTAACAGGGAAGCATCCACCCCTCCACTTT | CAWSVTGKHPPLHF | - | TRBV30 | - | TRBJ1-6
TGTGCCAGCAGCTTTTTGCCCCCAGGCCAGGGCAAGGCAGATACGCAGTATTTT | CASSFLPPGQGKADTQYF | - | TRBV7-8 | - | TRBJ2-3
TGTGCCTGGAGTGTACGACGAGGGGCCGCACGAGAGACCCAGTACTTC | CAWSVRRGAARETQYF | - | TRBV30 | - | TRBJ2-5
TGCGCCAGCAGCTTGTTGAGGGACTCACCCCTCCACTTT | CASSLLRDSPLHF | - | TRBV5-1 | - | TRBJ1-6
TGTGCCAGCACCCACGGGGCTAGCGGGGGGGACAAGACCCAGTACTTC | CASTHGASGGDKTQYF | once | TRBV28 | TRBD2 | TRBJ2-5
TGTGCCAGTAATCGCGGGGGCAGTGAGACCCAGTACTTC | CASNRGGSETQYF | - | TRBV19 | - | TRBJ2-5
TGTGCCAGCAGCCCCTTTACAGGCTCTGGGGCCAACGTCCTGACTTTC | CASSPFTGSGANVLTF | - | TRBV14 | - | TRBJ2-6
TGCGCCAGCAGCCAACCGAACGAAAAACTGTTTTTT | CASSQPNEKLFF | - | TRBV4-1 | - | TRBJ1-4
TGTGCCAGCAGCCCCAGGGCGGAAGAAAAACTGTTTTTT | CASSPRAEEKLFF | - | TRBV6-5 | - | TRBJ1-4
TGTGCCAGCAGCCCGATGGGGGATAACTATGGCTACACCTTC | CASSPMGDNYGYTF | - | TRBV7-9 | - | TRBJ1-2
TGCGCCAGCAGCTTGGCGGGCAGGGTGGATGGTGGATTTAACTATGGCTACACCTTC | CASSLAGRVDGGFNYGYTF | - | TRBV5-1 | - | TRBJ1-2
TGTGCCAGCAGTTTACAGGGAAGGAGGAACGAGCAGTACTTC | CASSLQGRRNEQYF | - | TRBV27 | - | TRBJ2-7
TGTGCCAGCAGTGAAGGTGTTGGACAGGGGGTTTTAAGGACTGAAGCTTTCTTT | CASSEGVGQGVLRTEAFF | - | TRBV2 | TRBD1 | TRBJ1-1
TGTGCCAGCTCACCACCGGGGGACACTGAAGCTTTCTTT | CASSPPGDTEAFF | - | TRBV18 | - | TRBJ1-1
TGTGCCAGCAGTTGGGCCCGACTAGCCACAGATACGCAGTATTTT | CASSWARLATDTQYF | - | TRBV28 | TRBD2 | TRBJ2-3
TGTGCCAGCAGTTTGGATAGCGGGGAACTCAGCGAGCAGTACTTC | CASSLDSGELSEQYF | - | TRBV28 | TRBD2 | TRBJ2-7
TGTGCCAGCAGTGGACAGGGATTGGAGCAGTACTTC | CASSGQGLEQYF | - | TRBV27 | TRBD1 | TRBJ2-7
TGTGCCAGCAGCTTAGATGGTATAGGGGCCGAGCAGTACTTC | CASSLDGIGAEQYF | - | TRBV7-8 | - | TRBJ2-7
TGTGCCACCAGCAGAGGACAGGGAGGTCTAGATGAGCAGTTCTTC | CATSRGQGGLDEQFF | - | TRBV15 | - | TRBJ2-1